These 21 T cell receptor beta chains originate from one sample sequenced in a study of neurological immune-mediated disorders (dated by TCRdb to 2018 to 2020). Libraries were prepared through 5' RACE. The sequencer listed for this sample is Illumina HiSeq 2500. TCRdb took the public reads, trimmed them with fastp at Q25, ran MiXCR for clone calling and kept in-frame beta chains. Each entry is one CDR3 protein sequence, shown with its most common DNA and genes. The sample table records roughly 13,000 distinct CDR3 sequences; 7% of these occur just once. The ten largest clones take up roughly a quarter of the sample. Sequenced sample: CD8+ T cells from blood. These receptors all stem from a middle-aged woman in good health.

This clonotype was counted ten times or more. The V gene is TRBV21-1, the J gene TRBJ2-7; the table names TRBD1, a call not compared with the DNA. TRBV21-1 is termed a pseudogene. The CDR3 runs to 15 residues. The CDR3 loop reads CASSARTGLVQEQYF. CDR3 sequence (DNA): TGTGCCAGCAGCGCCAGAACAGGTCTAGTTCAGGAGCAGTACTTC.

This clonotype was picked up many times. The chain couples TRBV7-9 to TRBJ2-5; 7 nucleotides align to TRBD2. This CDR3 comprises 14 residues. The trim removed 5 bases at V and 7 bases at J, leaving 10 bases unmatched. Germline CDR1 SEHNR, CDR2 FQNEAQ (reference sequence). CDR3 region: CASSPRASGGTQYF. CDR3 in DNA: TGTGCCAGCAGCCCCAGAGCTAGCGGTGGGACCCAGTACTTC.

This clonotype was detected ten times or more. This chain joins TRBV5-1 and TRBJ2-1; no clear D. Germline V gene lookup returns CDR1 SGHRS and CDR2 YFSETQ. The CDR3 has 11 residues. Trimming took off 2 bases at V and 6 bases at J, with 3 bases between the two ends. The CDR3 sequence is CASSFGNEQFF. CDR3 DNA: TGCGCCAGCAGCTTCGGCAATGAGCAGTTCTTC.

In this sample, this clonotype turned up many times. V gene TRBV11-2 combines with J gene TRBJ2-7; D is perhaps TRBD2 (6 bases). The CDR3 contains 14 residues. The V gene's germline CDR1 is SGHAT and CDR2 FQNNGV. Trimming took off 5 bases at V and 6 bases at J, with 17 bases between the two ends. CDR3 nucleotide sequence: TGTGCCAGCAGCCTAGGCGGGACCGGACTCGAGCAGTACTTC. Translated, it gives CASSLGGTGLEQYF. Combining the CDR3 with reference TRBV11-2 and TRBJ2-7 gives the whole variable domain EAGVAQSPRYKIIEKRQSVAFWCNPISGHATLYWYQQILGQGPKLLIQFQNNGVVDDSQLPKDRFSAERLKGVDSTLKIQPAKLEDSAVYLCASSLGGTGLEQYFGPGTRLTVT.

This clonotype is medium-sized by share. This chain connects TRBV11-2 to TRBJ2-1; 8 bases line up with TRBD2. The CDR3 runs 18 residues. Germline CDR1 reads SGHAT; CDR2 reads FQNNGV. Germline trimming cut 6 bases from V and 4 bases from J; bases unmatched to any gene: 17. The CDR3: CASSLKGVLAARYNEQFF. In DNA form, the CDR3 reads TGTGCCAGCAGTCTAAAGGGGGTACTAGCGGCCCGTTACAATGAGCAGTTCTTC.

In its sample, this clonotype was seen many times. V gene TRBV10-3 combines with J gene TRBJ2-1; 8 bases match TRBD1. J lost 9 bases, V lost 4 bases, and 8 bases had no gene match. From germline, CDR1 is ENHRY and CDR2 SYGVKD. The CDR3 has 14 residues. CDR3 in amino acids: CAISGGQGIGEQFF. CDR3 nucleotides: TGTGCCATCAGTGGCGGACAGGGCATCGGTGAGCAGTTCTTC.

This clonotype came up many times. The chain combines TRBV3-1 with TRBJ2-7; tentative D call: TRBD1 (5 bases). Trimming cost V 4 bases and J 5 bases, with 15 bases left between them. CDR1 and CDR2 from the germline V gene are LGHDT and YNNKEL (reference sequence). The CDR3 has 14 residues. Here the CDR3 DNA reads TGTGCCAGCAGCCCCTTGCAGGGCTTAGACGAGCAGTACTTC. Translating gives CASSPLQGLDEQYF.

J is TRBJ2-1 and V is TRBV5-1; 9 bases map to TRBD2. CDR1 is SGHRS and CDR2 is YFSETQ in the germline V gene. With V trimmed by 4 bases and J by 7 bases, 6 bases remained unmatched. There are 14 residues in the CDR3. The CDR3 reads CASSRLAEGNEQFF. The CDR3 coding sequence is TGCGCCAGCAGCAGACTAGCGGAGGGGAATGAGCAGTTCTTC.

There are many counts of this clonotype. V and J are TRBV7-9 and TRBJ2-5; 14 nucleotides line up with TRBD2. The CDR3 is 17 amino acids. J gave up 3 bases and V 4 bases, and 7 bases lay outside the gene matches. Germline V gene sequence: CDR1 SEHNR, CDR2 FQNEAQ (reference sequence). Here the CDR3 reads CASSSGTSGSREETQYF. The CDR3 nucleotides are TGTGCCAGCAGCTCCGGGACTAGCGGGAGTAGGGAAGAGACCCAGTACTTC.

This clonotype was seen at least ten times. This sequence joins TRBV5-6 and TRBJ1-4; no firm D call. CDR1 SGHDT and CDR2 YYEEEE come from the germline V gene. V lost 4 bases, J lost 4 bases, and 11 bases lay in between. The CDR3 contains 14 residues. CDR3 DNA: TGTGCCAGCAGCGGAAGCCAGAGTAATGAAAAACTGTTTTTT. It specifies CASSGSQSNEKLFF.

This clonotype was counted at least ten times. The chain couples TRBV4-1 to TRBJ1-4; D is unclear. The germline V gene has CDR1 MGHRA and CDR2 YSYEKL. Trimming removed 5 bases from V and 8 bases from J, with 9 bases in between. This CDR3 is built from 12 residues. The CDR3, as DNA: TGCGCCAGCAGCTCCATCGGGGAAAAACTGTTTTTT. Translated: CASSSIGEKLFF.

The sample holds many counts of this clonotype. Germline is not matched at one junction end, which may reflect a read error. The chain joins TRBV2 to TRBJ2-7; 7 nucleotides line up with TRBD2. Germline V gene data show CDR1 as SNHLY and CDR2 as FYNNEI. The CDR3 has 11 residues. The CDR3 nucleotides read TGTGCCAGCAGGGGGGAGGGGCGAACGGGCTTC. Translated, it gives CASRGEGRTGF.

Many counts were recorded for this clonotype. The chain employs TRBV27 and TRBJ2-5; D is unclear. Trimming pared 5 bases from V and 2 bases from J, leaving 9 bases between. This CDR3 comprises 13 residues. Germline lookup yields CDR1 MNHEY and CDR2 SMNVEV (reference sequence). CDR3 residues: CASSARWQETQYF. The CDR3 DNA reads as TGTGCCAGCAGTGCCCGTTGGCAAGAGACCCAGTACTTC.

This clonotype was observed many times. This may be a read error, as it is one base from a much larger clone. The chain uses TRBV10-2 and TRBJ2-6, with D uncertain. CDR3 length: 14 amino acids. In germline, CDR1 is WSHSY, CDR2 SAAADI. V dropped 6 bases and J dropped 3 bases, with 9 bases sitting between them. CDR3 residues: CASSGSSGANVLTF. The CDR3 bases are TGCGCCAGCAGCGGGTCCAGTGGGGCCAACGTCCTGACTTTC.

At least ten counts were recorded for this clonotype. The gene calls are TRBV5-1 and TRBJ1-1; 7 bases agree with TRBD1. The germline V gene encodes CDR1 SGHRS and CDR2 YFSETQ. Unmatched junction bases numbered 6, after V lost 4 bases and J lost 6 bases. This CDR3 region has 13 residues. The CDR3 sequence is CASSATGDAEAFF. Here the CDR3 DNA reads TGCGCCAGCAGCGCTACAGGGGACGCTGAAGCTTTCTTT.

At least ten counts were recorded for this clonotype. V is TRBV5-1 and J is TRBJ2-1; D is undetermined. CDR1 SGHRS and CDR2 YFSETQ come from the germline V gene. The CDR3 loop spans 15 amino acids. V lost 0 bases and J lost 4, with 11 bases in between. The CDR3 sequence is CASSLDLSRYNEQFF. CDR3 bases: TGCGCCAGCAGCTTGGATCTTAGCAGGTACAATGAGCAGTTCTTC.

This clonotype was recorded at least ten times. The V call is TRBV5-1, the J call TRBJ2-7; D is tentatively TRBD1 or TRBD2 (5 bases each). The CDR3 contains 19 residues. Per germline, CDR1 SGHRS and CDR2 YFSETQ. The germline V and J ends were trimmed by 1 base and 4 bases, with 27 bases remaining between them. CDR3 amino acids: CASSLLRLSGHTPLYEQYF. In DNA form, the CDR3 reads TGCGCCAGCAGCTTGCTAAGACTGTCGGGGCATACACCCCTTTACGAGCAGTACTTC.

In this sample, this clonotype turned up many times. The V call is TRBV3-1, the J call TRBJ1-5, with D unresolved. There are 14 residues in the CDR3. Trimming removed 1 base at V and 0 bases at J, with 4 bases between. Germline CDR1 and CDR2: LGHDT and YNNKEL (reference sequence). The CDR3 loop is CASSQGFSNQPQHF. CDR3 sequence (DNA): TGTGCCAGCAGCCAAGGGTTTAGCAATCAGCCCCAGCATTTT.

This clonotype has a count of ten or more. V is TRBV29-1 and J is TRBJ2-5; D is unresolved. CDR1 and CDR2 from the germline V gene are SQVTM and ANQGSEA. The CDR3 has 10 amino acids. V was trimmed by 3 bases and J by 5 bases, leaving 4 bases between them. In DNA, the CDR3 is TGCAGCGTTGAGAGGGAGACCCAGTACTTC. It codes for CSVERETQYF.

This clonotype came up many times. The chain has TRBV28 and TRBJ1-1, with 7 bases lining up with TRBD1. V was clipped by 2 bases and J by 11 bases; unmatched bases: 11. The CDR3 has 14 amino acids. Germline-derived CDR1 and CDR2 are MDHEN and SYDVKM. The CDR3 region is CASSLRHRGVTAFF. Written as DNA, the CDR3 is TGTGCCAGCAGTTTACGTCACAGGGGCGTGACTGCTTTCTTT.

This clonotype showed up many times. The rearrangement uses TRBV7-6 and TRBJ2-3; 11 nucleotides agree with TRBD1. The germline V gene encodes CDR1 SGHVS and CDR2 FNYEAQ. Trimming cost V 6 bases and J 4 bases; bases outside gene matches: 3. This CDR3 has 14 residues. The CDR3 DNA sequence: TGTGCCAGCAGGGGGGACAGGGGGGCAGATACGCAGTATTTT. This gives the protein CASRGDRGADTQYF.